Here is one T cell receptor beta chain with its context. The data derive from a study of blood T cell repertoires in COVID-19. Study-level information: Spain, Italy and the United States supplied samples that represented acute and convalescent COVID-19.

Germline V lookup: CDR1 SGHTA, CDR2 FQGNSA. The germline V and J ends were trimmed by 1 base and 3 bases, with 9 bases remaining between them. The CDR3 spans 14 residues. Patients at the Seattle site were enrolled during active infection and followed longitudinally. In the source study's methods: Reference gene primer amplification gave estimated nucleated cell counts. Clones were sequenced by immunoSEQ multiplex PCR, and TCRdb holds only the in-frame ones, with some missing. That table furnishes V, J and clone size, whereas the DNA furnished D and trimming. The top ten hold roughly 2.7% of the sample, which has under 200,000 clones, just under 85% seen once.

V usage is TRBV7-2 and J usage is TRBJ1-1; unclear D gene. Sequenced sample: peripheral blood. This clonotype originated in a woman older than 75 with COVID-19, enrolled during active disease. This chain's CDR3 is CASSLGGDHTEAFF. The DNA for the CDR3 is TGTGCCAGCAGCTTAGGGGGAGACCACACTGAAGCTTTCTTT.